This T cell receptor beta chain appears in the sequencing data of a study of blood T cell repertoires in COVID-19. Study at large: Acute-phase and convalescent COVID-19 samples originated in the United States, Italy and Spain. From T cells, B-cell-depleted T cells, or PBMCs came the material, which was cDNA or gDNA.

Assay used: immunoSEQ multiplex PCR; TCRdb lists only in-frame clones, some missing. This table holds some 260,000 clones, 87% found once. There are 14 residues in the CDR3. The V gene end was trimmed by 5 bases and the J gene end by 7 bases; junction bases not matched to a gene: 8. The V gene's germline CDR1 is PRHDT and CDR2 FYEKMQ (reference sequence). Allocation to cohorts depended on clinical history reported by the participants. The sample comprised PBMCs or T cells enriched from blood (not recorded which). The receptor comes from a woman in her twenties or thirties with acute COVID-19. V gene TRBV13 combines with J gene TRBJ2-3, with TRBD2 matching 8 bases. The CDR3 spells CASSTQRELYTQYF. CDR3 nucleotides: TGTGCCAGCAGCACCCAGCGGGAGTTGTATACGCAGTATTTT.